Listed here are 15 T cell receptor beta chains from one sample, sequenced in a study of blood T cell repertoires in COVID-19. The protocol was immunoSEQ multiplex PCR, while the TCRdb copy is restricted to in-frame clones and leaves out a portion. The sample has over 150,000 clones, approximately 80% seen once. Sequencing input: peripheral blood. The receptors were gathered from a woman aged 60-70 years with acute or convalescent COVID-19.

The chain couples TRBV19 to TRBJ1-5, with D possibly being TRBD1 (5 bases). CDR3 length equals 15 residues. V shed 6 bases and J shed 7 bases, with 19 bases lying between them. Germline lookup yields CDR1 LNHDA and CDR2 SQIVND (reference sequence). The CDR3 DNA sequence: TGTGCCAGTAGCCCTGATGCAGGGTCGGGCCAGCCCCAGCATTTT. Its translation is CASSPDAGSGQPQHF.

The chain has TRBV6-5 and TRBJ1-5; D is undetermined. Deletions cut 7 bases from V and 2 bases from J, with 9 bases between. The CDR3 is 13 amino acids. Germline-derived CDR1 and CDR2 are MNHEY and SVGAGI. The CDR3 DNA reads TGTGCCAGCATCGAGATGGGCAATCAGCCCCAGCATTTT. Its translation: CASIEMGNQPQHF.

V is TRBV25-1 and J is TRBJ1-2; 11 nucleotides line up with TRBD1. The CDR3 contains 16 residues. The ends lost 1 base at V and 6 bases at J; junction bases unmatched: 7. Germline CDR1 and CDR2: MGHDK and SYGVNS. Here the CDR3 DNA reads TGTGCCAGCAGTGAATCGGTCGGGGACAGGGGGGATGGCTACACCTTC. The encoded protein is CASSESVGDRGDGYTF.

This chain connects TRBV12-3 or TRBV12-4 to TRBJ1-1; D gene unclear. Trimming stripped 2 bases from V and 1 base from J, with 5 bases between. This CDR3 contains 13 residues. The CDR3 loop is CASSLTRNTEAFF. In DNA, the CDR3 is TGTGCCAGCAGTTTAACGAGGAACACTGAAGCTTTCTTT.

The rearrangement joins TRBV7-3 to TRBJ2-2; possibly TRBD1 for D (8 bases). Between the trimmed V and J ends, which lost 4 bases and 5 bases, there was a span of 17 bases. Germline CDR1 is SGHTA and CDR2 is FQGTGA. This CDR3 has 16 residues. The chain's CDR3 is CASSYTGQGGTGELFF. CDR3 DNA sequence: TGTGCCAGCAGCTATACTGGACAGGGAGGGACCGGGGAGCTGTTTTTT.

CDR3 bases: TGCAGTGCTAGTCGCGGGAACGGGGAGCTGTTTTTT. It translates to CSASRGNGELFF. The rearrangement joins TRBV20-1 to TRBJ2-2, with D possibly matching TRBD2 (6 bases). V lost 3 bases to trimming and J lost 7 bases, with 9 bases between them. The CDR3 consists of 12 residues. CDR1 is DFQATT and CDR2 is SNEGSKA in the germline V gene (reference sequence).

V usage is TRBV5-1 and J usage is TRBJ2-3; possible D gene TRBD2, 5 bases. CDR3 length equals 14 residues. Germline V gene data show CDR1 as SGHRS and CDR2 as YFSETQ. V lost 4 bases and J lost 2, with 11 bases in between. CDR3 sequence reads: CASSAPEATDTQYF. CDR3 nucleotides: TGCGCCAGCAGCGCCCCGGAGGCCACAGATACGCAGTATTTT.

This clone came up once. The chain joins TRBV28 to TRBJ1-3; D call uncertain. The CDR3 extends over 17 amino acids. Germline V gene lookup returns CDR1 MDHEN and CDR2 SYDVKM. Trimming pared 0 bases from V and 0 bases from J, leaving 12 bases between. The CDR3 sequence is CASSLWTQLSSGNTIYF. The CDR3 nucleotides read TGTGCCAGCAGTTTATGGACTCAGTTGAGCTCTGGAAACACCATATATTTT.

V gene TRBV9 combines with J gene TRBJ1-1, with D possibly TRBD1 on 6 matching bases. The germline CDR1 and CDR2 sequences are SGDLS and YYNGEE. The CDR3 is 16 amino acids. Trimming left V 3 bases short and J 3 bases short, with 18 bases between. The CDR3 DNA is TGTGCCAGCAGCGCCCACGGGACAAATGCTTACACTGAAGCTTTCTTT. It yields the protein CASSAHGTNAYTEAFF.

This clone was seen a handful of times. The chain links TRBV10-2 to TRBJ1-2; a weak D match, TRBD1 (5 bases). This CDR3 comprises 15 residues. The germline V and J ends were trimmed by 2 bases and 4 bases, with 14 bases remaining between them. The germline V gene has CDR1 WSHSY and CDR2 SAAADI. Written as DNA, the CDR3 is TGCGCCAGCAGTGAGGCCCTCGGGACTACCTATGGCTACACCTTC. Translating gives CASSEALGTTYGYTF.

The rearrangement joins TRBV3-1 (or the pseudogene TRBV3-2) to TRBJ2-3; 8 bases agree with TRBD2. In germline, CDR1 is LGHDT, CDR2 YNNKEL (reference sequence). The CDR3 sequence is 14 residues long. With V trimmed by 4 bases and J by 9 bases, 9 bases remained unmatched. Written as DNA, the CDR3 is TGTGCCAGCAGCCCAGCGGGGGTTAGTGAAACGCAGTATTTT. The encoded protein is CASSPAGVSETQYF.

The chain employs TRBV2 and TRBJ2-7, with 10 positions matching TRBD1. Germline-derived CDR1 and CDR2 are SNHLY and FYNNEI. The trim removed 4 bases at V and 4 bases at J, leaving 10 bases unmatched. This CDR3 has 16 residues. CDR3 region: CASSGRPGQGFYEQYV. CDR3 nucleotide sequence: TGTGCCAGCAGTGGGAGGCCGGGACAGGGGTTTTACGAGCAGTACGTC.

This clone was seen a single time. This rearrangement joins TRBV27 to TRBJ1-5; D possibly corresponds to TRBD1 (5 bases). CDR1 MNHEY and CDR2 SMNVEV come from the germline V gene (reference sequence). The CDR3 is 13 residues long. Trimming shortened V by 5 bases and J by 11 bases, and 16 bases separated the two germline ends. The CDR3: CASSRDLRGTQHF. The CDR3, as DNA: TGTGCCAGCAGTCGGGACTTAAGAGGAACCCAGCATTTT.

The chain is built from TRBV6-5 and TRBJ2-7; 9 nucleotides agree with TRBD1. Germline CDR1 and CDR2: MNHEY and SVGAGI. This CDR3 region has 14 residues. J lost 0 bases, V lost 6 bases, and 3 bases had no gene match. CDR3 coding DNA: TGTGCCAGCAGCAAGACAGGGGGCTCCTACGAGCAGTACGTC. Translated, it gives CASSKTGGSYEQYV.

This chain links TRBV10-1 with TRBJ2-3; 9 bases match TRBD2. Germline V gene sequence: CDR1 WNHNN, CDR2 SYGVQD (reference sequence). With V trimmed by 9 bases and J by 1 base, 2 bases remained unmatched. CDR3 length equals 13 residues. DNA of the CDR3: TGCGCCAGTAGCGGGGGAGGCACAGATACGCAGTATTTT. Its translation: CASSGGGTDTQYF.